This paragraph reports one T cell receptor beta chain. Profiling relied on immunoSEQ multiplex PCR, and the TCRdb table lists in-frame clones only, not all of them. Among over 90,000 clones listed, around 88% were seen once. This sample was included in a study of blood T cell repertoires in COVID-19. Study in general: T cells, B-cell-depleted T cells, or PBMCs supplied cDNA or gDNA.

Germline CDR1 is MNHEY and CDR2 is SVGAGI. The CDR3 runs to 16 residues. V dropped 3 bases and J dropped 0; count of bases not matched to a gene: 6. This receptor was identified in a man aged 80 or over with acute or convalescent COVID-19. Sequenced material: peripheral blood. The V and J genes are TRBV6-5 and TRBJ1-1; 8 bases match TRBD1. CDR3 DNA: TGTGCCAGCAGTTATGGACAGGGCGTGTTGAACACTGAAGCTTTCTTT. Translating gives CASSYGQGVLNTEAFF.